The entry below gives a single T cell receptor (beta chain) sequence along with its context. This clonotype was seen a handful of times. The specificity of this receptor is unknown. No base quality information exists; no much larger clone differs at one position. The data originate from a study of blood T cells in healthy people across ages (dated by TCRdb to 2013 to 2016). Study-level background: In model experiments, template switching captured roughly one uniquely barcoded TCR beta cDNA molecule for every two T cells. The study measured age-related changes in TCR beta repertoire diversity using deep sequencing normalized with unique cDNA molecular identifiers. Donors were grouped into four age groups: young (average 16 years), middle-aged (about 38), aged (about 60) and long-lived (approximately 81). To avoid experimental bias, donors of different ages were randomly spread across the sequencing lanes. Using the same blood draw, the study looked at two additional independent replicas of 1 million unique cDNA reads for two donors, one aged 18 to 30 and the other aged 80 or older.

The library was obtained by 5' RACE. The sequencer listed for this sample is Illumina HiSeq 2500. The second PCR ran for roughly 7 to 12 cycles and used a J-beta primer mix along with a sample-barcoded 5' primer. A unique molecular identifier was introduced onto each TCR beta cDNA molecule by a template-switch 5' adaptor carrying 12 random nucleotides. At least 2.5 million CDR3-containing paired-end reads were obtained from each sample. First-strand cDNA synthesis was performed from all RNA using the Mint cDNA synthesis kit, with priming by a TRBC-specific oligonucleotide. All cDNA was treated with uracil-DNA glycosylase and then went through a first 18-cycle PCR with the universal primers M1SS and BC2_uni_R. The authors' analysis ran thus. For normalization, 1 million high-quality reads were randomly selected from each sample, with every read carrying a distinct molecular identifier. Instead of being binned into consensus sequences, reads that shared molecular identifiers were thrown out. MiTCR, set to a Q25 quality threshold and the strictest error-elimination algorithm, was used for CDR3 identification, clonotype clustering and error correction. A nonparametric unseen species model with Euler transformation was used to estimate lower-bound total TCR beta diversity. TCRdb ran its own pipeline on the public reads, namely fastp trimming at Q25 and MiXCR clone calling, and kept in-frame beta chains. Each entry merges the rows of one CDR3 protein and shows their most common DNA and genes. These V and J calls derive from TCRdb rather than the authors' analysis. The sample data list over 1.5 million distinct CDR3 sequences, and 49% of these were observed just once. The top ten constitute about 2.1% of the sample.

Systemically healthy Caucasian individuals from Russia, some 38 in total and aged about 6 to 95 years, were included as donors. Approximately 10 milliliters of peripheral blood were collected from each donor into EDTA-treated Vacutainer tubes. PBMCs were isolated by Ficoll-Paque density-gradient centrifugation, with at least 7 million obtained per sample. Trizol reagent was used to extract total RNA from the PBMCs, yielding at least 5 micrograms per sample. Naive CD45RAhigh/CD27high T cell percentages were measured by flow cytometry on a PBMC aliquot from every donor. In the germline V gene, CDR1 corresponds to SGHTA and CDR2 to FQGNSA. V is clipped by 3 bases and J by 11 bases, and the sequence between their germline boundaries is 10 bases long. From the cysteine up to the phenylalanine, the CDR3 has a length of 11 residues. Only the CDR3 region is kept as DNA, spanning 33 bases read in frame from base 1.

Summary of the overall study and its limitations: A strong correlation was found between observed TCR beta diversity and the percentage of naive T cells measured by flow cytometry. Bulk unsorted PBMC profiling prevented conclusive comparison of naive and antigen-experienced compartments. Total diversity estimates from one million sequenced T cells were considered lower bounds and underestimates. Compared with the aged group, more naive CD4+ T cells, fewer expanded clones and increased TCR diversity were shown by the long-lived group, suggesting age selection. Donor CMV infection status was unknown, potentially confounding age-related changes in expanded clonotypes. Observed TCR beta diversity per million T cells fell roughly linearly with age, and a significant reduction was already apparent by age about 38.

The source is a woman aged 40-49 years in good health. Sequenced sample: blood. The V gene is TRBV7-2 and the J gene is TRBJ1-1; tentative D gene TRBD1, with 5 bases matching. CDR3 sequence: CASSFSWGAFF. DNA sequence: TGTGCCAGCAGCTTCTCTTGGGGGGCTTTCTTT.